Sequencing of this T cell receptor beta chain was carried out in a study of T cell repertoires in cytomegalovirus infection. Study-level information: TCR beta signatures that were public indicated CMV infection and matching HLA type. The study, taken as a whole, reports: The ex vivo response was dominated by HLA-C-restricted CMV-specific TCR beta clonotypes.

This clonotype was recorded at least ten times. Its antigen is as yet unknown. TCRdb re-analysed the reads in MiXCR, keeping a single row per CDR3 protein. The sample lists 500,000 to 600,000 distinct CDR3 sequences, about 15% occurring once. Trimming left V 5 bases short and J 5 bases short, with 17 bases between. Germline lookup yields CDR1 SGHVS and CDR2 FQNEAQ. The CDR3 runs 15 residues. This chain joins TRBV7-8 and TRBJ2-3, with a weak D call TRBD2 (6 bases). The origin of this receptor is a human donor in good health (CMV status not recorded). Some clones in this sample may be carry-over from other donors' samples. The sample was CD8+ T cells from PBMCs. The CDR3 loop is CASSTGAGIGDTQYF. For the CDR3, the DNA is TGTGCCAGCAGCACCGGGGCGGGGATTGGAGATACGCAGTATTTT.